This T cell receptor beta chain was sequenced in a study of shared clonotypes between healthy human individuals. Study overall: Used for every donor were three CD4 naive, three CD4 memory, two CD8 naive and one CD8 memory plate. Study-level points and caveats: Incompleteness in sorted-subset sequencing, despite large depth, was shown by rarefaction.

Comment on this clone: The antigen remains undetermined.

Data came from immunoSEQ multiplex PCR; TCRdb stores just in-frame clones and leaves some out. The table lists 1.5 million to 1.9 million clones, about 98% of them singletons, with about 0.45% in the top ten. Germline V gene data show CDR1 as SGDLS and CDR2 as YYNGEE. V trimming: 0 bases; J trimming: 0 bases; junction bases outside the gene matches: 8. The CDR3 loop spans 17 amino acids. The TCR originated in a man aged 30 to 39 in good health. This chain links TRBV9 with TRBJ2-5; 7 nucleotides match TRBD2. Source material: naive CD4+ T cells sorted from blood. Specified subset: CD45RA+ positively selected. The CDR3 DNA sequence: TGTGCCAGCAGCGTAGTTGGCGGGAGCCCTAACCAAGAGACCCAGTACTTC. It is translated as CASSVVGGSPNQETQYF.